This paragraph covers one T cell receptor (beta chain) sequence. The source of the sample is a study of shared clonotypes between healthy human individuals. Profiled with immunoSEQ multiplex PCR; TCRdb holds only in-frame clones, not every one. The data show roughly 2.5 million clones, 85% to 95% seen once. From germline, CDR1 is LNHDA and CDR2 SQIVND (reference sequence). Between the trimmed V and J ends, which lost 5 bases and 3 bases, there was a span of 20 bases. The CDR3 covers 16 residues. The sample consisted of naive CD4+ T cells sorted from blood. Noted subset: CD45RA+ positively selected. The TCR comes from a young man in good health. The genes are TRBV19 and TRBJ2-7; D is unclear. CDR3 DNA: TGTGCCAGTAGTCCCCCAGGCCAAAGTGGGATCTACGAGCAGTACTTC. Protein: CASSPPGQSGIYEQYF.